These T cell receptor beta chains were read from a single sample in a study of radiotherapy plus CTLA-4 blockade in lung cancer. Data came from immunoSEQ multiplex PCR; TCRdb stores just in-frame clones and leaves some out. In the table there are some 98,000 clones, approximately 85% of which are singletons. The material was peripheral blood, obtained from a patient treated with radiotherapy plus ipilimumab. These receptors came from a human donor with non-small cell lung cancer who had a partial response to radiotherapy plus ipilimumab. CDR3s include the opening cysteine and the closing phenylalanine or tryptophan. A D gene is named only where the DNA matches it firmly. Only some rows state a clone size, as once, few, many or a class for expanded clones.

clone size	CDR3 length	J gene	D gene	V gene	CDR3 DNA	CDR3 protein
.	17	TRBJ2-1	TRBD2	TRBV14	TGTGCCAGCAGCCGGGGGAAATTTAGCGGGGGCTACAATGAGCAGTTCTTC	CASSRGKFSGGYNEQFF
.	15	TRBJ2-3	.	TRBV28	TGTGCCAGCAGTCCAAGCAATAGTAAGACAGATACGCAGTATTTT	CASSPSNSKTDTQYF
.	13	TRBJ2-1	.	TRBV9	TGTGCCAGCAGCGTAGGGACAAGCAATGAGCAGTTCTTC	CASSVGTSNEQFF
.	14	TRBJ1-5	.	TRBV5-6	TGTGCCAGCGGACTTAAAAGTCCGAATCAGCCCCAGCATTTT	CASGLKSPNQPQHF
.	14	TRBJ2-5	TRBD1	TRBV15	TGTGCCACCAGCACTAGACAGGGCCAAGAGACCCAGTACTTC	CATSTRQGQETQYF
.	16	TRBJ2-6	TRBD2	TRBV28	TGTGCCACCGGGACTAGCGGACTCTCTGGGGCCAACGTCCTGACTTTC	CATGTSGLSGANVLTF
.	16	TRBJ1-2	.	TRBV19	TGTGCCAGTAGTATAGAAGGAGGGCAGCTTTTCTATGGCTACACCTTC	CASSIEGGQLFYGYTF
.	13	TRBJ2-7	.	TRBV28	TGTGCCAGCAGTTTTGCCGGAGGCCACGAGCAGTACTTC	CASSFAGGHEQYF
.	13	TRBJ1-1	TRBD1	TRBV28	TGTGCCAGCAGTAGACAGGGAGGCACTGAAGCTTTCTTT	CASSRQGGTEAFF
.	15	TRBJ1-5	TRBD1	TRBV9	TGTGCCAGCAGCGTAGGGCAGGGGGCCTATCAGCCCCAGCATTTT	CASSVGQGAYQPQHF
.	15	TRBJ2-7	TRBD2	TRBV29-1	TGCAGCGTTGAAGAGGGGAGCGGGAGACCCTACGAGCAGTACTTC	CSVEEGSGRPYEQYF
few	12	TRBJ2-1	.	TRBV7-3	TGTGCCAGCAGCCTAAATAGGGGTGAGCAGTTCTTC	CASSLNRGEQFF
.	15	TRBJ1-1	TRBD1	TRBV2	TGTGCCAGCAGTGAACAGGGGGCTTTGTATGATGAAGCTTTCTTT	CASSEQGALYDEAFF
many	15	TRBJ2-3	TRBD2	TRBV29-1	TGCAGCGTCGTTCTAGCGGGACCTAGCACAGATACGCAGTATTTT	CSVVLAGPSTDTQYF
.	14	TRBJ1-5	TRBD1	TRBV2	TGTGCCAGCAGTGAAGGACAGGGCGGTCAGCCCCAGCATTTT	CASSEGQGGQPQHF
.	13	TRBJ1-1	.	TRBV18	TGTGCCAGCTCACCGTTAGGGAGAGCTGAAGCTTTCTTT	CASSPLGRAEAFF
.	16	TRBJ1-5	TRBD1	TRBV15	TGTGCCACCAGCGGAGGTCAAGGGGGCTACAATCAGCCCCAGCATTTT	CATSGGQGGYNQPQHF
.	17	TRBJ2-5	TRBD2	TRBV19	TGTGCCAGTAGTATTGGTTCGGGACTAGGGAACCGGGGGGCCCAGTACTTC	CASSIGSGLGNRGAQYF
.	15	TRBJ1-1	TRBD1	TRBV5-1	TGCGCCAGCAGCTACCAGACAGGGCATAACACTGAAGCTTTCTTT	CASSYQTGHNTEAFF
.	15	TRBJ1-1	.	TRBV30	TGTGCCTGGGTCGCGGGCGGATTCATGAACACTGAAGCTTTCTTT	CAWVAGGFMNTEAFF
.	16	TRBJ2-1	TRBD1	TRBV18	TGTGCCAGCTCACCACCGGCAGGGGGCCGCTACAATGAGCAGTTCTTC	CASSPPAGGRYNEQFF
.	16	TRBJ2-4	TRBD2	TRBV9	TGTGCCAGCAGCGTAGGGCTAGCGTTTGGGAGGGACATTCAGTACTTC	CASSVGLAFGRDIQYF
few	14	TRBJ1-2	.	TRBV4-1	TGCGCCAGCAGCCAGCCCGGGAGACTCTATGGCTACACCTTC	CASSQPGRLYGYTF
.	14	TRBJ2-5	TRBD1	TRBV19	TGTGCCAGTAGTTCCGGGACAGGGAGGGAGACCCAGTACTTC	CASSSGTGRETQYF
.	14	TRBJ1-5	.	TRBV2	TGTGCCAGCAGATTAAGGGGGGGGGACTCGCCCCAGCATTTT	CASRLRGGDSPQHF
.	15	TRBJ2-1	TRBD2	TRBV18	TGTGCCAGCTCACCTGCACTAGCGGGCGGCAATGAGCAGTTCTTC	CASSPALAGGNEQFF
few	14	TRBJ1-1	.	TRBV5-1	TGCGCCAGCAGCTGGGAGGGAAGCGACACTGAAGCTTTCTTT	CASSWEGSDTEAFF
.	12	TRBJ2-7	.	TRBV11-2	TGTGCCAGCACCACAGGACCCTACGAGCAGTACTTC	CASTTGPYEQYF
.	14	TRBJ2-5	.	TRBV30	TGTGCCTGGAGTGATCAGTCTAGTCAAGAGACCCAGTACTTC	CAWSDQSSQETQYF
few	14	TRBJ2-6	.	TRBV10-3	TGTGCCATCAGTGGACCGAGGGGGGCCAACGTCCTGACTTTC	CAISGPRGANVLTF
.	14	TRBJ2-7	.	TRBV9	TGTGCCAGCAGCTCGCGCGATCCTCCCTACGAGCAGTACTTC	CASSSRDPPYEQYF
.	15	TRBJ2-5	.	TRBV2	TGTGCCAGCAGTGAACGGGGGGCGGAAAAAGAGACCCAGTACTTC	CASSERGAEKETQYF
.	15	TRBJ2-7	TRBD2	TRBV5-6	TGTGCCAGCAGCCCCCCCGGGGGGGCGTTGTACGAGCAGTACTTC	CASSPPGGALYEQYF
once	14	TRBJ2-7	TRBD1	TRBV9	TGTGCCAGCAGCCCCTCAACAGGGGACTACGAGCAGTACTTC	CASSPSTGDYEQYF
.	15	TRBJ1-1	TRBD1	TRBV2	TGTGCCAGCAGTGAAGAGCTCCGACAGGGGATTGAAGCTTTCTTT	CASSEELRQGIEAFF
few	16	TRBJ2-4	.	TRBV30	TGTGCCTGGACGACTCCTCGGGTTTCAGCCAAAAACATTCAGTACTTC	CAWTTPRVSAKNIQYF
.	13	TRBJ2-1	TRBD2	TRBV11-2	TGTGCCAGCAGCTTGGCGGGAGGAGATGAGCAGTTCTTC	CASSLAGGDEQFF
few	12	TRBJ1-2	TRBD1	TRBV14	TGTGCCAGCAGCCGACAGGGGTATGGCTACACCTTC	CASSRQGYGYTF
.	15	TRBJ1-2	.	TRBV2	TGTGCCAGCAGTGAATCGCGGGGATCTAACTATGGCTACACCTTC	CASSESRGSNYGYTF
.	21	TRBJ2-2	TRBD2	TRBV7-6	TGTGCCAGCAGCTTAGAGGGAGTCGGACTAGCGGGAGTTCGGATCGCCGGGGAGCTGTTTTTT	CASSLEGVGLAGVRIAGELFF
.	13	TRBJ1-2	TRBD1	TRBV29-1	TGCAGCGTTGGAGGGGGACAGGGACTCGGCTACACCTTC	CSVGGGQGLGYTF
.	15	TRBJ1-4	.	TRBV19	TGTGCCAGTCAAATATCGGGCAGGGGTAATGAAAAACTGTTTTTT	CASQISGRGNEKLFF
.	16	TRBJ1-5	TRBD1	TRBV27	TGTGCCAGCAGCATAGTCTGGGACAGTTCTGATCAGCCCCAGCATTTT	CASSIVWDSSDQPQHF
.	14	TRBJ2-3	.	TRBV28	TGTGCCAGCAGTCCCCAGACTGGACACGATACGCAGTATTTT	CASSPQTGHDTQYF
once	15	TRBJ2-7	TRBD1	TRBV2	TGTGCCAGCAGTGAAATTGGGACAGTCTCCTACGAGCAGTACTTC	CASSEIGTVSYEQYF
.	15	TRBJ2-2	TRBD2	TRBV10-1	TGCGCCAGCAGTGGGGGACTAGGGGTATACGGGGAGCTGTTTTTT	CASSGGLGVYGELFF
.	16	TRBJ1-4	.	TRBV5-4	TGTGCCAGCAGCCCCTCGGGGTCTGCAACTAATGAAAAACTGTTTTTT	CASSPSGSATNEKLFF
.	11	TRBJ1-2	.	TRBV20-1	TGCAGTACTAGTTCAGATTATGGCTACACCTTC	CSTSSDYGYTF
.	16	TRBJ2-5	.	TRBV7-9	TGTGCCAGCAGCTTGCCTATGGGACAACGCGGAGAGACCCAGTACTTC	CASSLPMGQRGETQYF
.	13	TRBJ1-5	.	TRBV10-3	TGTGCCATCAGTGAGTCGGAGGTTCAGCCCCAGCATTTT	CAISESEVQPQHF
.	13	TRBJ1-1	.	TRBV7-9	TGTGCCAGCAGCACGCAGGGTGACACTGAAGCTTTCTTT	CASSTQGDTEAFF
few	16	TRBJ2-7	TRBD1	TRBV6-5	TGTGCCAGCAGTTCCGCTCTACCGGGACAGGGGTACGAGCAGTACTTC	CASSSALPGQGYEQYF
.	13	TRBJ2-3	.	TRBV2	TGTGCCAGCAGTCGACAAGTCACAGATACGCAGTATTTT	CASSRQVTDTQYF
.	15	TRBJ1-2	TRBD1	TRBV28	TGTGCCAGCAGTTTTGGTGCAGGGGGCGCTGGCTTGAACACCTTC	CASSFGAGGAGLNTF